The TCR beta chain under discussion was sequenced for a study of cytomegalovirus exposure and HLA in healthy donors. On the study more broadly: Earlier sequencing of about 179 million T cells yielded around 100 million unique TCR beta sequences. Counted in an early data release were about 86 million unique TCRs from HLA-typed donors.

The PCR made use of 60 Vbeta and 13 Jbeta primers. Generated by immunoSEQ multiplex PCR, the TCRdb table keeps only in-frame clones and is missing some. The sample lists a few hundred thousand clones, 65% to 85% seen once, with less than 3% in the top ten. This clone was recorded once. The antigen is not known. Whole-study results and caveats: Several of the most significant clusters appeared linked to common viral pathogens, based on a later analysis.

Between the trimmed V and J ends, which lost 1 base and 9 bases, there was a span of 10 bases. The germline V gene has CDR1 SEHNR and CDR2 FQNEAQ (reference sequence). This CDR3 comprises 12 residues. This sequence originates from a woman younger than 45 in good health and CMV-seronegative. Sequencing used PBMCs. The V and J genes are TRBV7-9 and TRBJ2-7; D may be TRBD2 (6 bases). The CDR3 DNA follows: TGTGCCAGCAGCTTAGGCGGAGCGGGGCAGTACTTC. Translated: CASSLGGAGQYF. The full variable domain, completed using reference TRBV7-9 and TRBJ2-7, is DTGVSQNPRHKITKRGQNVTFRCDPISEHNRLYWYRQTLGQGPEFLTYFQNEAQLEKSRLLSDRFSAERPKGSFSTLEIQRTEQGDSAMYLCASSLGGAGQYFGPGTRLTVT.